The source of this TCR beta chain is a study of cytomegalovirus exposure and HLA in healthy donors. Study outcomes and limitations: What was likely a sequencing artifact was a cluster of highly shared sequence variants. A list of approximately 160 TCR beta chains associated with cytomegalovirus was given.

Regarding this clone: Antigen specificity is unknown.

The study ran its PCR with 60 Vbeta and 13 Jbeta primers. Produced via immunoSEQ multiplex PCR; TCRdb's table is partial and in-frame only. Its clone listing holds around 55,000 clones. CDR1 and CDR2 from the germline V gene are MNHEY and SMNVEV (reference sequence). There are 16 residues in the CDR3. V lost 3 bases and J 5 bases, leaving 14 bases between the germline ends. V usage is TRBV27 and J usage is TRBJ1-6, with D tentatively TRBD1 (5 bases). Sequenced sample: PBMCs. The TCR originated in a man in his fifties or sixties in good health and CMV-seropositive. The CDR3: CASSFWGVLDNSPLHF. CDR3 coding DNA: TGTGCCAGCAGTTTCTGGGGGGTTTTAGATAATTCACCCCTCCACTTT.